The 8 T cell receptor beta chains in this list originate from one sample, sequenced in a study of blood T cells in healthy people across ages. Using a J-beta primer mix together with a sample-barcoded 5' primer, a second PCR was run for about 6 to 12 cycles. TCRdb independently ran MiXCR on the 5' RACE reads; one entry per CDR3 protein. Here the sample spans 1.5 million to 1.8 million distinct CDR3 sequences, around 40% being singletons. Sequenced input: blood. The receptors here all came from a woman younger than 30 in good health.

This clonotype was counted a few times. The chain links TRBV20-1 to TRBJ1-1; a weak D match, TRBD1 (5 bases). Per the germline V gene, CDR1 is DFQATT and CDR2 is SNEGSKA (reference sequence). The CDR3 consists of 16 residues. Trimming took off 1 base at V and 0 bases at J, with 15 bases between the two ends. CDR3 coding DNA: TGCAGTGCTAGAGCCGCACCCAGGGTCGTGAACACTGAAGCTTTCTTT. Its translation: CSARAAPRVVNTEAFF.

In its sample, this clonotype was seen a few times. The chain employs TRBV6-5 and TRBJ1-2, with D hard to call. The V and J ends lost 0 bases and 2 bases respectively, with 10 bases between them. The CDR3 length is 15 residues. Germline V CDR1 and CDR2: MNHEY, SVGAGI. CDR3 sequence reads: CASSYSWESNYGYTF. The CDR3 DNA follows: TGTGCCAGCAGTTACTCGTGGGAATCGAACTATGGCTACACCTTC.

The DNA of the CDR3 is TGTGCCAGCAGACGTCCTAGCGGGAGTAATGGAGAGACCCAGTACTTC. The encoded protein is CASRRPSGSNGETQYF. The chain uses TRBV6-2 or TRBV6-3 and TRBJ2-5; the match to TRBD2 covers 10 bases. Germline V gene data show CDR1 as MNHEY and CDR2 as SVGEGT. With 6 bases clipped from V and 4 bases from J, the junction kept 11 bases outside the gene matches. This CDR3 is built from 16 residues.

This clonotype was detected only once. With a much larger clone just one base away, this may be a read error. CDR3: CANSQTLTYYGYTF. Written as DNA, the CDR3 is TGCGCCAACAGCCAAACTTTAACCTATTATGGCTACACCTTC. V usage is TRBV4-3 and J usage is TRBJ1-2; D is uncertain. Germline V gives CDR1 LGHNA, CDR2 YSLEER. This CDR3 has 14 residues.

The V gene is TRBV12-3 or TRBV12-4, the J gene TRBJ2-5; 11 bases line up with TRBD2. Unmatched junction bases numbered 14, after V lost 6 bases and J lost 11 bases. This CDR3 comprises 15 residues. This CDR3 is CASRGVELAGVEQYF. CDR3 nucleotides: TGTGCCAGCAGGGGTGTTGAACTAGCGGGGGTTGAGCAGTACTTC.

This chain uses TRBV4-3 with TRBJ2-7; 8 nucleotides agree with TRBD2. The ends lost 4 bases at V and 6 bases at J; junction bases unmatched: 14. Germline V gene data show CDR1 as LGHNA and CDR2 as YSLEER. The CDR3 consists of 16 residues. This CDR3 is CASSLLAGIPIGEQYF. The CDR3 nucleotides read TGCGCCAGCAGCCTTTTAGCGGGGATACCTATCGGCGAGCAGTACTTC.

The rearrangement uses TRBV28 and TRBJ2-7, with 12 bases that match TRBD2. The CDR3 extends over 20 amino acids. J lost 7 bases, V lost 4 bases, and 23 bases had no gene match. Germline loops: CDR1 MDHEN, CDR2 SYDVKM. CDR3 in DNA: TGTGCCAGCAGTTCCCCGGGACTAGCGGGCCATTTCTTCTATTACAATGAGCAGTACTTC. Its protein product is CASSSPGLAGHFFYYNEQYF.

The V call is TRBV7-9, the J call TRBJ2-1; the match to TRBD1 covers 8 bases. Germline CDR1 is SEHNR and CDR2 is FQNEAQ (reference sequence). The CDR3 runs to 16 residues. The ends lost 1 base at V and 1 base at J; junction bases unmatched: 3. CDR3 DNA: TGTGCCAGCAGCTTAGGTCAGGGGGCATCCTACAATGAGCAGTTCTTC. It specifies CASSLGQGASYNEQFF. Full variable domain (rest looked up from reference TRBV7-9 and TRBJ2-1): DTGVSQNPRHKITKRGQNVTFRCDPISEHNRLYWYRQTLGQGPEFLTYFQNEAQLEKSRLLSDRFSAERPKGSFSTLEIQRTEQGDSAMYLCASSLGQGASYNEQFFGPGTRLTVL.